Shown below are 3 T cell receptor beta chains from a single sample sequenced in a study of cytomegalovirus exposure and HLA in healthy donors. Use of 60 Vbeta and 13 Jbeta primers characterized the PCR. Here immunoSEQ multiplex PCR was the method, and the copy in TCRdb shows in-frame clones only, minus some. Among over 100,000 clones listed, about 70% were seen once. The sample taken for sequencing was PBMCs. Receptor source: a man between 25 and 39 years old in good health and CMV-seropositive.

V usage is TRBV5-6 and J usage is TRBJ1-1; 7 bases align to TRBD1. Unmatched junction bases numbered 7, after V lost 5 bases and J lost 6 bases. Germline V lookup: CDR1 SGHDT, CDR2 YYEEEE. The CDR3 has 13 residues. CDR3 loop: CASRPTTGSEAFF. The CDR3 nucleotides read TGTGCCAGCAGACCTACGACAGGGTCTGAAGCTTTCTTT.

The chain links TRBV30 to TRBJ1-1, with 7 bases lining up with TRBD1. The trim removed 7 bases at V and 11 bases at J, leaving 19 bases unmatched. The CDR3 has 14 residues. The V gene's germline CDR1 is GTSNPN and CDR2 SVGIG (reference sequence). The DNA for the CDR3 is TGTGCCTCTGACACAACAGGGGTAGCATGGAGGGCTTTCTTT. This translates into CASDTTGVAWRAFF.

This clone was observed a handful of times. Written as DNA, the CDR3 is TGTGCCAGCAGTGAAGCCCCGGGGGTAGTCTACGAGCAGTACTTC. It is translated as CASSEAPGVVYEQYF. V usage is TRBV6-1 and J usage is TRBJ2-7; D perhaps matches TRBD2 (6 bases). The V end was cut by 0 bases, the J end by 3 bases, with 12 bases between. Germline CDR1 reads MNHNS; CDR2 reads SASEGT. The CDR3 length is 15 residues.